This T cell receptor (beta chain) was retrieved from a study of Graves' ophthalmopathy and Graves' hyperthyroidism. Study in general: The term stable hyperthyroidism indicated an absence of ophthalmopathy within 18 months of follow-up. Study-level findings and limits: A majority of expanded thyroid clonotypes exceeding 0.001 frequency were likewise present in blood. In separating ophthalmopathy from stable hyperthyroidism, a 13-signature model achieved 85% to 90% sensitivity and approximately 80% specificity.

TCR beta CDR3 amplification used RNA transcripts. HTBI primers served in a first-round RT-PCR, which a second-round multiplex PCR followed. One entry per CDR3 protein, called by TCRdb with MiXCR from the multiplex PCR reads. The sample records some 1.1 million distinct CDR3 sequences, about 36% being singletons. V gave up 7 bases and J gave up 5 bases; unmatched junction bases: 7. The CDR3 extends over 13 amino acids. Germline CDR1 SQVTM, CDR2 ANQGSEA. This clonotype came up many times. What it binds is unknown. What was sequenced was peripheral blood or thyroid tissue (not recorded which). This sequence was found in an adult man with Graves' hyperthyroidism. The gene calls are TRBV29-1 and TRBJ2-7; 11 nucleotides line up with TRBD2. CDR3 protein: CSAIAGGPDEQYF. The CDR3 DNA reads TGCAGCGCCATAGCGGGGGGGCCTGACGAGCAGTACTTC.